These 5 T cell receptor beta chains were all obtained from the same sample, sequenced in a study of blood T cell repertoires in COVID-19. The assay was immunoSEQ multiplex PCR, and TCRdb's table has in-frame clones only and misses some. The table records about 140,000 clones, under 85% of them present only once. Sequenced: PBMCs or T cells enriched from blood (not recorded which). These receptors all come from a woman in her late teens or twenties who had been exposed to COVID-19.

The V gene is TRBV4-1, the J gene TRBJ1-6; D is unclear. Trimming removed 2 bases from V and 7 bases from J, with 9 bases in between. The CDR3 length is 14 residues. In germline, CDR1 is MGHRA, CDR2 YSYEKL. The CDR3 sequence: CASSQFQVNSPLHF. The CDR3 nucleotides read TGCGCCAGCAGCCAATTTCAGGTGAATTCACCCCTCCACTTT.

A few counts support this clone. This chain links TRBV7-2 with TRBJ2-7; 8 bases line up with TRBD2. The germline gives CDR1 SGHTA, CDR2 FQGNSA. The CDR3 has 14 residues. V was clipped by 2 bases and J by 4 bases; unmatched bases: 4. The CDR3 here is CASSLSGRGYEQYF. In DNA form, the CDR3 reads TGTGCCAGCAGCTTAAGCGGGAGAGGGTACGAGCAGTACTTC.

This clone was seen once. V is TRBV5-8 and J is TRBJ1-1; 10 positions agree with TRBD1. There are 16 residues in the CDR3. J gave up 3 bases and V 4 bases, and 9 bases lay outside the gene matches. The germline V gene has CDR1 SGHTS and CDR2 YDEGEE. CDR3 loop: CASSPRQGAGDTEAFF. DNA for the CDR3: TGTGCCAGCAGCCCAAGACAGGGGGCGGGGGACACTGAAGCTTTCTTT.

The chain links TRBV6-1 to TRBJ2-7, with 9 nucleotides matching TRBD1. V dropped 5 bases and J dropped 1; count of bases not matched to a gene: 3. The CDR3 consists of 14 residues. The germline V gene encodes CDR1 MNHNS and CDR2 SASEGT. CDR3 sequence (DNA): TGTGCCAGCAGTTCCGGGACAGGGTCCTACGAGCAGTACTTC. It yields the protein CASSSGTGSYEQYF.

This chain connects TRBV19 to TRBJ2-1, with a weak D call TRBD2 (6 bases). The CDR3 loop spans 11 amino acids. Germline V gene sequence: CDR1 LNHDA, CDR2 SQIVND (reference sequence). V was shortened by 9 bases and J by 8 bases, with 11 bases between the two germline ends. The CDR3 DNA is TGTGCCAGCGGGAGTAGATATGAGCAGTTCTTC. It translates to CASGSRYEQFF.